Shown below are 30 T cell receptor beta chains from a single sample sequenced in a study of regulatory T cells in long-lasting Graves disease. This sample's time point: persistent/refractory GD, antithyroid drugs over 5 years with positive TRAb. PBMC-derived RNA was used for the TCR library. To make TCR beta libraries, researchers used iRepertoire HTBI primers and Arm-PCR of CDR3 regions. Using its own MiXCR run on the multiplex PCR reads, TCRdb lists one record per CDR3 protein. The table shows 400,000 to 500,000 distinct CDR3 sequences, with around 20% occurring only once. Sequencing was performed on peripheral blood mononuclear cells (PBMCs), taken when the disease was refractory, from a patient treated with antithyroid drugs. These receptors all stem from a female donor with Graves disease.

The sample holds many counts of this clonotype. V is TRBV10-3 and J is TRBJ2-7, with TRBD2 matching over 7 bases. The V gene's germline CDR1 is ENHRY and CDR2 SYGVKD. J gave up 4 bases and V 4 bases, and 10 bases lay outside the gene matches. The CDR3 consists of 15 residues. CDR3 region: CAISGSLAYGYEQYF. CDR3 nucleotides: TGTGCCATCAGTGGATCACTAGCGTACGGTTACGAGCAGTACTTC.

The chain has TRBV5-8 and TRBJ2-7; maybe TRBD2 (5 bases). The V gene's germline CDR1 is SGHTS and CDR2 YDEGEE. The V end lost 6 bases, the J end lost 2 bases, and 18 bases lay between the germline ends. CDR3 length: 15 residues. The CDR3 bases are TGTGCCAGCATCGAGGGCTGGAGGAAAACCTACGAGCAGTACTTC. Translating gives CASIEGWRKTYEQYF. The whole variable domain, filled in from reference TRBV5-8 and TRBJ2-7, reads EAGVTQSPTHLIKTRGQQATLRCSPISGHTSVYWYQQALGLGLQFLLWYDEGEERNRGNFPPRFSGRQFPNYSSELNVNALELEDSALYLCASIEGWRKTYEQYFGPGTRLTVT.

This clonotype was observed a few times. The chain couples TRBV7-9 to TRBJ2-7, with 9 positions matching TRBD1. The CDR3 is made up of 17 amino acids. The V gene's germline CDR1 is SEHNR and CDR2 FQNEAQ (reference sequence). With 5 bases clipped from V and 0 bases from J, the junction kept 11 bases outside the gene matches. This CDR3 is CASSPKTGGSLSYEQYF. For the CDR3, the DNA is TGTGCCAGCAGCCCAAAGACAGGGGGGTCCCTCTCCTACGAGCAGTACTTC. The full variable domain, with the rest looked up from reference TRBV7-9 and TRBJ2-7, is DTGVSQNPRHKITKRGQNVTFRCDPISEHNRLYWYRQTLGQGPEFLTYFQNEAQLEKSRLLSDRFSAERPKGSFSTLEIQRTEQGDSAMYLCASSPKTGGSLSYEQYFGPGTRLTVT.

The V and J genes are TRBV20-1 and TRBJ2-7; no reliable D call. Trimming shortened V by 1 base and J by 5 bases, and 18 bases separated the two germline ends. Germline-derived CDR1 and CDR2 are DFQATT and SNEGSKA (reference sequence). The CDR3 is 15 residues long. As DNA, the CDR3 is TGCAGTGCTAGAGTCCTCCGGCTAGTAAAGGACGAGCAGTACTTC. This codes for CSARVLRLVKDEQYF.

This clonotype was detected many times. V is TRBV13 and J is TRBJ1-2, with D perhaps TRBD1 (5 bases). Trimming left V 2 bases short and J 6 bases short, with 7 bases between. The germline CDR1 and CDR2 sequences are PRHDT and FYEKMQ (reference sequence). The CDR3 covers 12 residues. The CDR3 nucleotides are TGTGCCAGCAGCTTACTGGGGGATGGCTACACCTTC. Translating gives CASSLLGDGYTF.

The rearrangement joins TRBV6-1 to TRBJ2-7; a possible D gene is TRBD1 (7 bases). V lost 8 bases to trimming and J lost 4 bases, with 15 bases between them. Germline loops: CDR1 MNHNS, CDR2 SASEGT. This CDR3 contains 13 residues. The CDR3 DNA reads TGTGCCAGCCATAACAGGGGAGGATACGAGCAGTACTTC. Its protein is CASHNRGGYEQYF.

The table lists this clonotype with a few counts. The gene calls are TRBV20-1 and TRBJ2-7; tentatively, D is TRBD2 (6 bases). Trimming took 2 bases from V and 2 from J, leaving 13 bases between them. The germline CDR1 and CDR2 sequences are DFQATT and SNEGSKA (reference sequence). This CDR3 spans 14 amino acids. CDR3 region: CSARRGGITYEQYF. The CDR3 nucleotides read TGCAGTGCTAGACGAGGCGGGATTACCTACGAGCAGTACTTC.

The chain has TRBV5-6 and TRBJ2-4, with D possibly TRBD1 on 6 matching bases. The CDR3 runs 12 residues. V lost 2 bases and J 15 bases, leaving 15 bases between the germline ends. Germline loops: CDR1 SGHDT, CDR2 YYEEEE. CDR3 residues: CASSLIRGVRYF. DNA of the CDR3: TGTGCCAGCAGCTTAATCAGGGGAGTCCGGTACTTC.

The CDR3 region is CASSYSLTGSREQYF. CDR3 DNA: TGTGCCAGCAGTTACTCACTCACAGGCAGCCGCGAGCAGTACTTC. This sequence joins TRBV6-9 and TRBJ2-7; weak D call: TRBD1 (5 bases). Germline lookup yields CDR1 MNHGY and CDR2 SVAAGI. The CDR3 sequence is 15 residues long. V gave up 3 bases and J gave up 6 bases, with 18 bases separating them.

The chain recombines TRBV18 with TRBJ1-1; 11 positions agree with TRBD1. Germline V gene data show CDR1 as KGHSH and CDR2 as LQKENI. Losses at the gene ends were 5 bases for V and 5 bases for J; bases not matched to a gene: 7. The CDR3 contains 15 residues. The CDR3 protein is CASSGEGTGGTEAFF. CDR3 bases: TGTGCCAGCTCAGGAGAAGGGACAGGGGGTACTGAAGCTTTCTTT. The full variable domain, in which reference TRBV18 and TRBJ1-1 provide the parts outside the CDR3, is NAGVMQNPRHLVRRRGQEARLRCSPMKGHSHVYWYRQLPEEGLKFMVYLQKENIIDESGMPKERFSAEFPKEGPSILRIQQVVRGDSAAYFCASSGEGTGGTEAFFGQGTRLTVV.

The chain employs TRBV20-1 and TRBJ2-3, with 8 bases fitting TRBD2. Trimming cost V 6 bases and J 4 bases; bases outside gene matches: 12. Germline assignment: CDR1 DFQATT and CDR2 SNEGSKA (reference sequence). This CDR3 has 15 amino acids. The CDR3 coding sequence is TGCAGTGCCCCGAGGCGGGAGGATGGCGCAGATACGCAGTATTTT. This sequence encodes CSAPRREDGADTQYF.

This clonotype appeared many times. The chain combines TRBV10-2 with TRBJ2-5, with no clear D. CDR1 WSHSY and CDR2 SAAADI come from the germline V gene. The CDR3 consists of 13 residues. Deletions cut 3 bases from V and 1 base from J, with 6 bases between. The CDR3 DNA is TGCGCCAGCAGTGACTGGGTCCAAGAGACCCAGTACTTC. Translated, it gives CASSDWVQETQYF.

This clonotype has only a few counts. The V call is TRBV11-2, the J call TRBJ2-7, with unresolved D. Trimming cost V 1 base and J 6 bases, with 13 bases left between them. This CDR3 comprises 14 residues. From germline, CDR1 is SGHAT and CDR2 FQNNGV. CDR3 nucleotide sequence: TGTGCCAGCAGCTTAGTGTTACAGTCCGCCGAGCAGTACTTC. Translated: CASSLVLQSAEQYF.

This clonotype was picked up a small number of times. V usage is TRBV7-9 and J usage is TRBJ2-7; D is ambiguous. The germline V gene encodes CDR1 SEHNR and CDR2 FQNEAQ (reference sequence). Trimming took off 1 base at V and 0 bases at J, with 7 bases between the two ends. The CDR3 length is 14 residues. Written as DNA, the CDR3 is TGTGCCAGCAGCTTAGTCATCGGCTCCTACGAGCAGTACTTC. Residues: CASSLVIGSYEQYF.

V usage is TRBV4-1 and J usage is TRBJ1-3; D is uncertain. The V gene lost 1 base and the J gene lost 4 bases, with 5 bases spanning the gap. The germline V gene encodes CDR1 MGHRA and CDR2 YSYEKL. CDR3 size: 13 residues. The CDR3 loop reads CASSQAWGNTIYF. CDR3 DNA: TGCGCCAGCAGCCAAGCATGGGGAAACACCATATATTTT.

The chain uses TRBV3-1 and TRBJ1-5; the D is unclear. The CDR3 covers 15 residues. The V end was cut by 1 base, the J end by 0 bases, with 7 bases between. Germline V CDR1 and CDR2: LGHDT, YNNKEL (reference sequence). The CDR3 here is CASSQGRYSNQPQHF. The CDR3 region has the DNA TGTGCCAGCAGCCAAGGGAGATATAGCAATCAGCCCCAGCATTTT.

V gene TRBV28 combines with J gene TRBJ2-7, with D possibly being TRBD2 (6 bases). V was cut by 6 bases and J by 7 bases, with 25 bases left in between. Germline-derived CDR1 and CDR2 are MDHEN and SYDVKM. This CDR3 is 16 amino acids long. The CDR3 spells CASSQEVALGGSEQYF. The CDR3 bases are TGTGCCAGCAGCCAAGAAGTCGCCCTGGGGGGATCTGAGCAGTACTTC.

This clonotype was observed at least ten times. The gene calls are TRBV28 and TRBJ2-5; tentatively, D is TRBD1 (6 bases). This CDR3 region has 14 residues. Germline CDR1 is MDHEN and CDR2 is SYDVKM. V was shortened by 0 bases and J by 2 bases, with 7 bases between the two germline ends. The CDR3 sequence is CASSLWDSQETQYF. CDR3 sequence (DNA): TGTGCCAGCAGTTTATGGGACAGTCAAGAGACCCAGTACTTC.

The chain has TRBV7-6 and TRBJ2-7; the match to TRBD1 covers 7 bases. CDR1 is SGHVS, CDR2 FNYEAQ, per germline. This CDR3 contains 15 residues. V trimming: 0 bases; J trimming: 2 bases; junction bases outside the gene matches: 4. The CDR3 protein is CASSLAQGLPYEQYF. The CDR3 region has the DNA TGTGCCAGCAGCTTAGCACAGGGGTTGCCCTACGAGCAGTACTTC.

The rearrangement uses TRBV20-1 and TRBJ2-1; TRBD2 aligns across 10 bases. The CDR3 is made up of 16 amino acids. Per germline, CDR1 DFQATT and CDR2 SNEGSKA (reference sequence). Losses at the gene ends were 4 bases for V and 3 bases for J; bases not matched to a gene: 9. The DNA for the CDR3 is TGCAGTGCTACCCCTCTAGCGGGAGCCGGCTACAATGAGCAGTTCTTC. Translated, it gives CSATPLAGAGYNEQFF.

This clonotype has at least ten counts. This chain joins TRBV11-1 and TRBJ2-2; the D gene is possibly TRBD1 (5 bases). Germline V gives CDR1 SGHAT, CDR2 FQDESV (reference sequence). V lost 2 bases, J lost 3 bases, and 10 bases lay in between. The CDR3 consists of 15 residues. The CDR3 DNA sequence: TGTGCCAGCAGCTTAAGGCAGGGATACACCGGGGAGCTGTTTTTT. Translated: CASSLRQGYTGELFF.

A few counts support this clonotype. The chain is built from TRBV29-1 and TRBJ2-5; D gene unclear. Near its end, the DNA agrees better with TRBJ2-1, so the J call may be wrong. The CDR3 is 14 amino acids. The germline V gene has CDR1 SQVTM and CDR2 ANQGSEA. CDR3 coding DNA: TGCAGCGTTGAAGGGACCCACGGAGTCGATGAGCAGTTCTTC. This codes for CSVEGTHGVDEQFF.

This clonotype was detected ten times or more. The chain couples TRBV7-2 to TRBJ2-7; D may be TRBD1 (5 bases). The CDR3 is 14 residues long. Trimming shortened V by 1 base and J by 4 bases, and 11 bases separated the two germline ends. Germline CDR1 reads SGHTA; CDR2 reads FQGNSA. CDR3 residues: CASSLGQWSYEQYF. CDR3 nucleotide sequence: TGTGCCAGCAGCTTAGGACAGTGGAGTTACGAGCAGTACTTC.

V usage is TRBV11-2 and J usage is TRBJ2-3; D unclear. The germline gives CDR1 SGHAT, CDR2 FQNNGV. The CDR3 extends over 13 amino acids. The V end was cut by 3 bases, the J end by 6 bases, with 10 bases between. The chain's CDR3 is CASSLTHTDTQYF. The CDR3 nucleotides are TGTGCCAGCAGCTTGACCCACACGGATACGCAGTATTTT.

This clonotype was seen many times. The V call is TRBV9, the J call TRBJ2-2, with D possibly matching TRBD2 (5 bases). Deletions cut 2 bases from V and 2 bases from J, with 7 bases between. Germline CDR1 and CDR2: SGDLS and YYNGEE. The CDR3 contains 14 residues. Here the CDR3 DNA reads TGTGCCAGCAGCGTGAGCGGAAACACCGGGGAGCTGTTTTTT. As protein: CASSVSGNTGELFF.

This clonotype was recorded at least ten times. The chain is built from TRBV28 and TRBJ2-2, with 7 bases that match TRBD2. V gave up 7 bases and J gave up 3 bases; unmatched junction bases: 8. This CDR3 region has 15 residues. CDR1 MDHEN and CDR2 SYDVKM come from the germline V gene. The CDR3 DNA is TGTGCCAGCACGAACAGCGGGACCGACACCGGGGAGCTGTTTTTT. Translation: CASTNSGTDTGELFF.

This clonotype has more than one count but fewer than ten. The chain couples TRBV10-2 to TRBJ2-7; D is unresolved. The germline V gene encodes CDR1 WSHSY and CDR2 SAAADI. V was pared by 4 bases and J by 0 bases, with 16 bases between. The CDR3 length is 16 residues. The CDR3 sequence is CASSAMTSQVSYEQYF. Here the CDR3 DNA reads TGCGCCAGCAGTGCTATGACGTCTCAGGTCTCCTACGAGCAGTACTTC.

This chain connects TRBV4-2 to TRBJ2-2; 9 bases align to TRBD2. Germline assignment: CDR1 LGHNA and CDR2 YNFKEQ. The V segment lost 4 bases and the J segment 4 bases; nucleotides outside the gene matches: 4. CDR3 length: 15 residues. Here the CDR3 reads CASSRREGSTGELFF. CDR3 sequence (DNA): TGTGCCAGCAGCCGGCGGGAGGGCAGCACCGGGGAGCTGTTTTTT.

This clonotype was found many times. The CDR3 reads CASSSGQGGQETQYF. CDR3 DNA sequence: TGTGCCAGCAGTTCGGGACAGGGAGGACAAGAGACCCAGTACTTC. V gene TRBV12-3 or TRBV12-4 combines with J gene TRBJ2-5, with 9 bases matching TRBD1. V dropped 4 bases and J dropped 2; count of bases not matched to a gene: 5. The length of the CDR3 is 15 residues.

The chain combines TRBV4-1 with TRBJ2-7, with 11 bases fitting TRBD2. The CDR3 covers 15 residues. The trim removed 2 bases at V and 4 bases at J, leaving 4 bases unmatched. In germline, CDR1 is MGHRA, CDR2 YSYEKL. DNA for the CDR3: TGCGCCAGCAGCCAACCACTAGCGGGAGTATACGAGCAGTACTTC. It translates to CASSQPLAGVYEQYF.